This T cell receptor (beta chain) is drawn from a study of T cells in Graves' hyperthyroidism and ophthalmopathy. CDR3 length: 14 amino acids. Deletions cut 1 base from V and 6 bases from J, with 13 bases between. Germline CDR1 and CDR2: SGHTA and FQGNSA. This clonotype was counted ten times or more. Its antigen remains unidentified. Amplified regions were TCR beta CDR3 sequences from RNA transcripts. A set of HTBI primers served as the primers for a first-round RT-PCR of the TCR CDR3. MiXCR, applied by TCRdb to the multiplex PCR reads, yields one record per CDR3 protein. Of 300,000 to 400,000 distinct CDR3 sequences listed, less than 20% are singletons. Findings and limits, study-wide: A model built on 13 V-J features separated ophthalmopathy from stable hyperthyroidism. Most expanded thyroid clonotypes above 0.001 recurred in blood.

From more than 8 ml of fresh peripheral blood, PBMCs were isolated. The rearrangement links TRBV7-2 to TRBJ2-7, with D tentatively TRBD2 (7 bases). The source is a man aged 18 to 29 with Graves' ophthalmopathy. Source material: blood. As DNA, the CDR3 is TGTGCCAGCAGCTTAGTCGGGGGGCCTAGCGAGCAGTACTTC. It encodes CASSLVGGPSEQYF.